This T cell receptor beta chain was captured in a study of Graves' ophthalmopathy and Graves' hyperthyroidism. Ages of hyperthyroidism patients ran from 18 to 65, and their diagnoses were new, under 2 months' duration. Other autoimmune diseases, uncontrolled infections, pregnancy or lactation led to the exclusion of patients. General study results and limits: Most thyroid clonotypes with frequency above 0.001 were detected in blood too.

Amplified TCR beta CDR3 regions were obtained using RNA transcripts as template. Following a first-round RT-PCR that used HTBI primers, a second-round multiplex PCR was carried out. MiXCR, applied by TCRdb to the multiplex PCR reads, yields one record per CDR3 protein. The table includes about 1.2 million distinct CDR3 sequences, 35% to 40% detected once. On this clonotype: Antigen specificity is unknown.

The sequence derives from an adult man with Graves' hyperthyroidism. The sample taken for sequencing was peripheral blood or thyroid tissue (not recorded which).

In DNA form, the CDR3 reads TGTGCCAGCAGCCTTACTCGGGGCGGGAGCGTCAACGAGCAGTACTTC. Its protein product is CASSLTRGGSVNEQYF. The genes are TRBV25-1 and TRBJ2-7, with TRBD2 identical over 7 bases. V lost 6 bases and J lost 5; bases outside the gene matches: 16. The CDR3 loop spans 16 amino acids. The germline V gene encodes CDR1 MGHDK and CDR2 SYGVNS.